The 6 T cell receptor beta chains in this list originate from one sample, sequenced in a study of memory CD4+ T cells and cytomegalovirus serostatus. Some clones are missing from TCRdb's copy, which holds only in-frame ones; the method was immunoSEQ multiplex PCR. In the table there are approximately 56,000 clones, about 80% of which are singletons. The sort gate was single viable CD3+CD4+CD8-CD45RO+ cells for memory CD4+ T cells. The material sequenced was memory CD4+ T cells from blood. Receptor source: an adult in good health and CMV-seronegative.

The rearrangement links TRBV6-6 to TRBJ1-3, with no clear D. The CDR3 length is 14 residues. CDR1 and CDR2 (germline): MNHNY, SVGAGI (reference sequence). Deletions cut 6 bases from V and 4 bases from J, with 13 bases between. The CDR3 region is CASSHGWEGNTIYF. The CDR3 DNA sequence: TGTGCCAGCAGCCACGGCTGGGAGGGAAACACCATATATTTT.

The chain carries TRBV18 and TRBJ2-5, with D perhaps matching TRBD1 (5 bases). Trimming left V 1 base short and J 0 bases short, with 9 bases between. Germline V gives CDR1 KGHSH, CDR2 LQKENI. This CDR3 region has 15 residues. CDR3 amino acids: CASSPLPGNQETQYF. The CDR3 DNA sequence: TGTGCCAGCTCACCACTCCCAGGGAACCAAGAGACCCAGTACTTC.

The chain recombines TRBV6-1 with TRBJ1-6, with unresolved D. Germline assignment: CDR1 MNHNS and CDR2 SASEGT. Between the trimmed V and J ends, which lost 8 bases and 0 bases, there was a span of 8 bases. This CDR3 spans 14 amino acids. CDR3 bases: TGTGCCAGCGGGCGGATCTCCTATAATTCACCCCTCCACTTT. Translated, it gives CASGRISYNSPLHF.

CDR3 sequence (DNA): TGTGCCAGTACCTTGACCAACAGGGGGTGGTCTGAAGCTTTCTTT. Its protein is CASTLTNRGWSEAFF. The chain is built from TRBV19 and TRBJ1-1, with 8 positions matching TRBD1. CDR3 size: 15 residues. CDR1 and CDR2 from the germline V gene are LNHDA and SQIVND (reference sequence). The junction had 13 bases not matched to a gene; V was cut back by 7 bases and J by 6 bases.

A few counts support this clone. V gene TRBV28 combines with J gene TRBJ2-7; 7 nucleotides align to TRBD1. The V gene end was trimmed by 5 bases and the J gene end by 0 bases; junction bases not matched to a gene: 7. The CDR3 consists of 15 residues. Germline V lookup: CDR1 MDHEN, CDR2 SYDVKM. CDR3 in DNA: TGTGCCAGCAGTCAGACACAGGGGAACTCCTACGAGCAGTACTTC. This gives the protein CASSQTQGNSYEQYF.

The CDR3 region has the DNA TGCGCCAGCAGCCAACAGACCCAGAACACCGGGGAGCTGTTTTTT. It codes for CASSQQTQNTGELFF. The chain is built from TRBV4-1 and TRBJ2-2; no clear D. The CDR3 totals 15 residues. Germline V gene lookup returns CDR1 MGHRA and CDR2 YSYEKL. The V gene lost 2 bases and the J gene lost 1 base, with 8 bases spanning the gap.